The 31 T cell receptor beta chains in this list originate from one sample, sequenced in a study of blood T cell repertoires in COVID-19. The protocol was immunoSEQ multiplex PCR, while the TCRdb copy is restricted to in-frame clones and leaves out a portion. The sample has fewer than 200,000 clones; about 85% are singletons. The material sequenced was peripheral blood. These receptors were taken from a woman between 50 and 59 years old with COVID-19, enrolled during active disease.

DNA for the CDR3: TGTGCCAGCAGCTTCCTCCTGGCCGGGACAGGGGTTTCACCCCTCCACTTT. Encoded protein: CASSFLLAGTGVSPLHF. The chain uses TRBV11-3 and TRBJ1-6; TRBD1 matches 10 bases. The V gene end was trimmed by 3 bases and the J gene end by 9 bases; junction bases not matched to a gene: 11. Germline V gene lookup returns CDR1 SGHNT and CDR2 YENEEA. The CDR3 loop spans 17 amino acids. Looking up the rest from reference TRBV11-3 and TRBJ1-6 gives the full variable domain: EAGVVQSPRYKIIEKKQPVAFWCNPISGHNTLYWYLQNLGQGPELLIRYENEEAVDDSQLPKDRFSAERLKGVDSTLKIQPAELGDSAVYLCASSFLLAGTGVSPLHFGNGTRLTVT.

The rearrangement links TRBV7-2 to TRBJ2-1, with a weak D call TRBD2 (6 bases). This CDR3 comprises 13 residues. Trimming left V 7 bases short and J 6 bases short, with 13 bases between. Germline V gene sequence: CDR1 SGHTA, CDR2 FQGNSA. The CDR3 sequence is CASKPLASNEQFF. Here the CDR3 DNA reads TGTGCCAGCAAGCCACTAGCTTCCAATGAGCAGTTCTTC.

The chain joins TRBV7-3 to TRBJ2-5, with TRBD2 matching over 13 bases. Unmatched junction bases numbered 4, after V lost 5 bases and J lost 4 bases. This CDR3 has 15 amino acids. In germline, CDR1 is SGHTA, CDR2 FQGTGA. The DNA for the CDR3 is TGTGCCAGCAGCCAAGGGACTAGCGGGGTAGAGACCCAGTACTTC. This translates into CASSQGTSGVETQYF.

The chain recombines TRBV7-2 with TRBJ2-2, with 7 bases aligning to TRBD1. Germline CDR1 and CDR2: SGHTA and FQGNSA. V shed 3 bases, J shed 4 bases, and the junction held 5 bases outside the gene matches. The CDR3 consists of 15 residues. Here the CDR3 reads CASSFQGVGTGELFF. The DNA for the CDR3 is TGTGCCAGCAGCTTCCAGGGGGTGGGCACCGGGGAGCTGTTTTTT.

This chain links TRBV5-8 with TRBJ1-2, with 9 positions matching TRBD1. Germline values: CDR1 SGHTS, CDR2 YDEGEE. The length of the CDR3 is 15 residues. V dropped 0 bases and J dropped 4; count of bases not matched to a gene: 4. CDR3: CASSLGDRVSYGYTF. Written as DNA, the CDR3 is TGTGCCAGCAGCTTGGGGGACAGGGTGAGCTATGGCTACACCTTC. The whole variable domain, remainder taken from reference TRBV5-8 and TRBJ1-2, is EAGVTQSPTHLIKTRGQQATLRCSPISGHTSVYWYQQALGLGLQFLLWYDEGEERNRGNFPPRFSGRQFPNYSSELNVNALELEDSALYLCASSLGDRVSYGYTFGSGTRLTVV.

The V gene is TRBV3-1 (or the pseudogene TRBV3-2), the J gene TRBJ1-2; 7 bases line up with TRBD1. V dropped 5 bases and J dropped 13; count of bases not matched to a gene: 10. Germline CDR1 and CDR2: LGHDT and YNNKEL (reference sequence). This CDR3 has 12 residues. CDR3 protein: CASSSRQGALTF. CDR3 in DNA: TGTGCCAGCAGCTCCCGACAGGGCGCTCTCACCTTC.

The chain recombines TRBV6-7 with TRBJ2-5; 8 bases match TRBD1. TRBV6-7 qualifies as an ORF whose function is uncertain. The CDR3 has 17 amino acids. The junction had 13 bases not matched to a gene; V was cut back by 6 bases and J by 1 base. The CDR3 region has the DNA TGTGCCAGCAGCGACAGGGGTCGTTTCTCCCTCCAAGAGACCCAGTACTTC. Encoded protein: CASSDRGRFSLQETQYF.

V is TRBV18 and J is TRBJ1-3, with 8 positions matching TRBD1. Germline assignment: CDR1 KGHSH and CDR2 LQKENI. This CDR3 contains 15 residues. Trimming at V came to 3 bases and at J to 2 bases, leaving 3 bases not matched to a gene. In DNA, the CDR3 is TGTGCCAGCTCACCGGGACAGGCTGCTGGAAACACCATATATTTT. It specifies CASSPGQAAGNTIYF.

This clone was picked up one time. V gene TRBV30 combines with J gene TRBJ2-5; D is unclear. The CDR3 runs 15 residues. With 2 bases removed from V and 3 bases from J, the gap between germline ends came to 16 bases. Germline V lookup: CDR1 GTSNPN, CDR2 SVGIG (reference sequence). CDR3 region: CAWSPPRRQKETQYF. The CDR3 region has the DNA TGTGCCTGGAGTCCCCCGAGGCGGCAGAAAGAGACCCAGTACTTC.

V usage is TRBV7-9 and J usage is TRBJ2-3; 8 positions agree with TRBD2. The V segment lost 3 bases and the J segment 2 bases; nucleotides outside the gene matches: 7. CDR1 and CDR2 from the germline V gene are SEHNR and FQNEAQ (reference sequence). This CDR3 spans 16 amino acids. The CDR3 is CASSLYGGASTDTQYF. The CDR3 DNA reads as TGTGCCAGCAGCTTGTACGGGGGGGCTTCCACAGATACGCAGTATTTT.

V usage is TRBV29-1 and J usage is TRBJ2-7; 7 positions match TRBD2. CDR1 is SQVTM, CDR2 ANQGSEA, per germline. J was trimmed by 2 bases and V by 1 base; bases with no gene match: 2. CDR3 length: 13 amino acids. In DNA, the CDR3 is TGCAGCGTTGAAGCGGGGGGACCCTACGAGCAGTACTTC. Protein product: CSVEAGGPYEQYF.

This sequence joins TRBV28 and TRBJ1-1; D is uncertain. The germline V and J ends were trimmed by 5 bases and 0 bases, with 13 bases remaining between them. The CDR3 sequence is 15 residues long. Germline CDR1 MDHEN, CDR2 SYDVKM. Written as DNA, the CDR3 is TGTGCCAGCAGTCCCTGGCCAGGCTTGAACACTGAAGCTTTCTTT. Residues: CASSPWPGLNTEAFF.

CDR3 coding DNA: TGTGCCAGCAGTGGGACACTAAATAATGAAAAACTGTTTTTT. It yields the protein CASSGTLNNEKLFF. The chain couples TRBV5-4 to TRBJ1-4, with a tentative D call TRBD1 (6 bases). CDR1 SGHNT and CDR2 YYREEE come from the germline V gene (reference sequence). Deletions cut 5 bases from V and 4 bases from J, with 12 bases between. This CDR3 has 14 residues.

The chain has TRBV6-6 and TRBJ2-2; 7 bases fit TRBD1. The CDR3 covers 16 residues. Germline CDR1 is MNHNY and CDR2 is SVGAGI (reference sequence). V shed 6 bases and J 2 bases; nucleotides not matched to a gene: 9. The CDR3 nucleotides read TGTGCCAGCAGCTTCGGACAGGTTGTCAACACCGGGGAGCTGTTTTTT. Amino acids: CASSFGQVVNTGELFF.

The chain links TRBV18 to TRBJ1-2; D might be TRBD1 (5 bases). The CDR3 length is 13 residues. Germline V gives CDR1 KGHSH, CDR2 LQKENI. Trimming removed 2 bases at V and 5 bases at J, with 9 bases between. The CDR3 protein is CASSPGGEYGYTF. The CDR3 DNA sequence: TGTGCCAGCTCACCAGGAGGGGAGTATGGCTACACCTTC. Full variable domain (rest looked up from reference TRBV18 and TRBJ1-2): NAGVMQNPRHLVRRRGQEARLRCSPMKGHSHVYWYRQLPEEGLKFMVYLQKENIIDESGMPKERFSAEFPKEGPSILRIQQVVRGDSAAYFCASSPGGEYGYTFGSGTRLTVV.

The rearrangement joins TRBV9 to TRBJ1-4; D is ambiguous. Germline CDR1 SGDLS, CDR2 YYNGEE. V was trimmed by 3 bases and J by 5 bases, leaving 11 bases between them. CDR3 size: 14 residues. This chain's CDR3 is CASSAHRQNEKLFF. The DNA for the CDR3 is TGTGCCAGCAGCGCACACCGACAAAATGAAAAACTGTTTTTT.

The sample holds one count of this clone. For the CDR3, the DNA is TGTGCCAGCAGCTTAAGGTGGGGGACAGGGGCCTACGAGCAGTACTTC. Translating gives CASSLRWGTGAYEQYF. The chain has TRBV13 and TRBJ2-7; 10 nucleotides align to TRBD1. Germline assignment: CDR1 PRHDT and CDR2 FYEKMQ (reference sequence). The CDR3 has 16 amino acids. J gave up 2 bases and V 2 bases, and 6 bases lay outside the gene matches.

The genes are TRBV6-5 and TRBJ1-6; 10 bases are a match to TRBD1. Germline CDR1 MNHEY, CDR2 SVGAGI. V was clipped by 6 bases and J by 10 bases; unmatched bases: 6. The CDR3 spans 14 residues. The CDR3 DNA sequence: TGTGCCAGCAGCCTGGACAGGGGGAGATCACCCCTCCACTTT. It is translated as CASSLDRGRSPLHF.

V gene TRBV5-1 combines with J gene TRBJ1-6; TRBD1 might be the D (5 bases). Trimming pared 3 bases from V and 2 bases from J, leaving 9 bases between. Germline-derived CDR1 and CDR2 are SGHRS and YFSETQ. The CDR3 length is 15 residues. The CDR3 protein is CASSSRQTYNSPLHF. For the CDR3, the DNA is TGCGCCAGCAGCTCGCGACAGACCTATAATTCACCCCTCCACTTT.

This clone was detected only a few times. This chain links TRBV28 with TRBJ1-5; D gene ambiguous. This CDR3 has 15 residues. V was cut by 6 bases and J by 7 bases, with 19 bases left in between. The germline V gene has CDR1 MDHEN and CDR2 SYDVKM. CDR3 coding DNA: TGTGCCAGCAGCCTGGCCACTACGGCGTGGCAGCCCCAGCATTTT. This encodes CASSLATTAWQPQHF.

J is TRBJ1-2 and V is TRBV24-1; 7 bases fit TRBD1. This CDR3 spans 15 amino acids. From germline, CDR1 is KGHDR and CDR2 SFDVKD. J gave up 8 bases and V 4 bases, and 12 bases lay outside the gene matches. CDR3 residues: CATSDSGQPLGGYTF. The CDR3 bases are TGTGCCACCAGTGACTCGGGACAGCCACTTGGAGGCTACACCTTC.

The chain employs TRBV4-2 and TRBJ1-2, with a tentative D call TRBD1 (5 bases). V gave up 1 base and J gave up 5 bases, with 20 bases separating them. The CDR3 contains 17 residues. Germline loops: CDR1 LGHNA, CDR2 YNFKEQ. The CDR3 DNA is TGTGCCAGCAGCCAAGCCCAAGGGCAGGGCGTGGGATATGGCTACACCTTC. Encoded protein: CASSQAQGQGVGYGYTF.

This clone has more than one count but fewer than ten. The CDR3 loop reads CASSLLLAGATDTQYF. CDR3 coding DNA: TGTGCCAGCAGCCTTTTACTAGCGGGGGCCACAGATACGCAGTATTTT. This chain connects TRBV14 to TRBJ2-3, with 11 bases lining up with TRBD2. Per germline, CDR1 SGHDN and CDR2 FVKESK. The CDR3 is 16 amino acids. The V and J ends lost 4 bases and 2 bases, in that order; junction bases with no gene match: 5.

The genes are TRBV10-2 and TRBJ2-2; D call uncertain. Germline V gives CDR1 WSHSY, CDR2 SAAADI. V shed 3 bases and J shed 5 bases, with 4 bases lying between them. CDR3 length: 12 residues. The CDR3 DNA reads TGCGCCAGCAGTGAACTAACCGGGGAGCTGTTTTTT. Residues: CASSELTGELFF.

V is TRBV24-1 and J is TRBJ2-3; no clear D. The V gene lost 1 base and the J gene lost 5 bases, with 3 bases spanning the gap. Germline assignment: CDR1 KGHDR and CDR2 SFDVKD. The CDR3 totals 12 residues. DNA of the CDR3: TGTGCCACCAGTGATTTCCTAGATACGCAGTATTTT. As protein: CATSDFLDTQYF.

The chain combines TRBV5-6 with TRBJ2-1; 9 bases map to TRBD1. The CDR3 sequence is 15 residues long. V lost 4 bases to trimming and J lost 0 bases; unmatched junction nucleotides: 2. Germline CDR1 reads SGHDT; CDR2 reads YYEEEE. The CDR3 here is CASSGTGSSYNEQFF. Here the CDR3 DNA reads TGTGCCAGCAGCGGGACAGGGAGCTCCTACAATGAGCAGTTCTTC.

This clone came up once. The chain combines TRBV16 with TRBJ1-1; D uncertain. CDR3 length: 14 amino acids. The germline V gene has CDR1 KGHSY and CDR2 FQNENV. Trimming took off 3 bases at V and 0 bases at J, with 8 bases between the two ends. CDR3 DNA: TGTGCCAGCAGCCAGCAACCTATGAACACTGAAGCTTTCTTT. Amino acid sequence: CASSQQPMNTEAFF.

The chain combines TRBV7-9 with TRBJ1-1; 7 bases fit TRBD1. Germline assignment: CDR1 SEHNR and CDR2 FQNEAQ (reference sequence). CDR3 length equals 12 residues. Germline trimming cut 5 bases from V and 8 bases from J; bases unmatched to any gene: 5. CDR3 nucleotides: TGTGCCAGCAGCCAATCGGACAGGGAAGCTTTCTTT. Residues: CASSQSDREAFF. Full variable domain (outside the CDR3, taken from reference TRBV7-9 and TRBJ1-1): DTGVSQNPRHKITKRGQNVTFRCDPISEHNRLYWYRQTLGQGPEFLTYFQNEAQLEKSRLLSDRFSAERPKGSFSTLEIQRTEQGDSAMYLCASSQSDREAFFGQGTRLTVV.

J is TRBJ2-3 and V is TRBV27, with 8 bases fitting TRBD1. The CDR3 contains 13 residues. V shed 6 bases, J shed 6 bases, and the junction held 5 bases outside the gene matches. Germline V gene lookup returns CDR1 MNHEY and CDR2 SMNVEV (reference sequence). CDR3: CASSQTGGDTQYF. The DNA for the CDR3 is TGTGCCAGCAGCCAAACAGGGGGGGATACGCAGTATTTT.

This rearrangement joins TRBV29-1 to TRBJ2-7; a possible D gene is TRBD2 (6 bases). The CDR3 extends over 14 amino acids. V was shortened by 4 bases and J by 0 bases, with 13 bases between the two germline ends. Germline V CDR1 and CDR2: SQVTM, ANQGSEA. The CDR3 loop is CSVAGLASSYEQYF. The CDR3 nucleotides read TGCAGCGTTGCTGGGCTAGCGTCCTCCTACGAGCAGTACTTC.

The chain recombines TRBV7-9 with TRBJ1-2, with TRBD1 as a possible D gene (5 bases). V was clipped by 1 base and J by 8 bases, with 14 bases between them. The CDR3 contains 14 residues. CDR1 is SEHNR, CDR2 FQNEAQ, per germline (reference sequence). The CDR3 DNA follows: TGTGCCAGCAGCTTAGACCAGGGATCCTTCGGCTACACCTTC. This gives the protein CASSLDQGSFGYTF.